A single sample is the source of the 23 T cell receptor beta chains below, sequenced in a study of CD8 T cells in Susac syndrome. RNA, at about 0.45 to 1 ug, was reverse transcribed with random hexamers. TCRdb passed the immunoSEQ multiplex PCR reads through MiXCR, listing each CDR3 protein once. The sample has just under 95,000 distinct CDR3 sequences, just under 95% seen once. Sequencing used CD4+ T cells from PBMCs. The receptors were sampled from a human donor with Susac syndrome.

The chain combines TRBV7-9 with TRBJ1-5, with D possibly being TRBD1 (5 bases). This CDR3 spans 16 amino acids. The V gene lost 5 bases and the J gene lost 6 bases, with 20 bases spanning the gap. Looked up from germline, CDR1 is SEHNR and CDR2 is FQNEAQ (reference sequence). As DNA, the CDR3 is TGTGCCAGCAGCCCTACGGGGGGAAGGGATAGTCAGCCCCAGCATTTT. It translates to CASSPTGGRDSQPQHF.

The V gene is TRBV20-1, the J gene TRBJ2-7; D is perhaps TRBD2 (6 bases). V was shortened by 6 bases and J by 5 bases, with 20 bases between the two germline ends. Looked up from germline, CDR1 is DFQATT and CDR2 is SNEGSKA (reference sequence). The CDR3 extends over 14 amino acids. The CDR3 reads CSAVLAAAGNEQYF. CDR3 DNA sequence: TGCAGTGCCGTACTAGCTGCCGCGGGCAACGAGCAGTACTTC.

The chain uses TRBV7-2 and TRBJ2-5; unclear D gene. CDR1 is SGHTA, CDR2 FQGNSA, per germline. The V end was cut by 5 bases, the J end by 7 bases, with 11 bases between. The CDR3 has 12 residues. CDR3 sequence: CASSVSYRTQYF. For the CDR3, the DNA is TGTGCCAGCAGCGTCTCGTATCGGACCCAGTACTTC. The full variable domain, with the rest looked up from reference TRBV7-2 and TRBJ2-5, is GAGVSQSPSNKVTEKGKDVELRCDPISGHTALYWYRQSLGQGLEFLIYFQGNSAPDKSGLPSDRFSAERTGGSVSTLTIQRTQQEDSAVYLCASSVSYRTQYFGPGTRLLVL.

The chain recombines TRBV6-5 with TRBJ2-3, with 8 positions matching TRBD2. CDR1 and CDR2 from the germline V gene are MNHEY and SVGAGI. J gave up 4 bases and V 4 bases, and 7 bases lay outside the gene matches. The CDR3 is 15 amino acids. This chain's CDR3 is CASSSPTGGPDTQYF. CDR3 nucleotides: TGTGCCAGCAGTTCCCCCACGGGGGGGCCAGATACGCAGTATTTT.

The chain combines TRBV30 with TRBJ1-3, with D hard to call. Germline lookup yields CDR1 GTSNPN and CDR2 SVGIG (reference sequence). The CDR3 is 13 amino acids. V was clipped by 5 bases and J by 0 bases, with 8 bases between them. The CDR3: CAWCGPSGNTIYF. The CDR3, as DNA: TGTGCCTGGTGTGGGCCCTCTGGAAACACCATATATTTT. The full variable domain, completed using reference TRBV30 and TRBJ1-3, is SQTIHQWPATLVQPVGSPLSLECTVEGTSNPNLYWYRQAAGRGLQLLFYSVGIGQISSEVPQNLSASRPQDRQFILSSKKLLLSDSGFYLCAWCGPSGNTIYFGEGSWLTVV.

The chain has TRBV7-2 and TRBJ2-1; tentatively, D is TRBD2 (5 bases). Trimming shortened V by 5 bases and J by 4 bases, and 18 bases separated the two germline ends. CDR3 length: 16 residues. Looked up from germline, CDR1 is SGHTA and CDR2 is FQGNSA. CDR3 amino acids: CASSPSLDQRYNEQFF. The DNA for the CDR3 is TGTGCCAGCAGCCCCTCACTAGACCAGAGATACAATGAGCAGTTCTTC.

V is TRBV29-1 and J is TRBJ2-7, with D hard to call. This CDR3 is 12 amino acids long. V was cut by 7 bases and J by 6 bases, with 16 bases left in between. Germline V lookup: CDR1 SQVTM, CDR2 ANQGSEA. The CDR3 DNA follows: TGCAGCGCAACCCTAGGCGAGAGCGAGCAGTACTTC. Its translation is CSATLGESEQYF.

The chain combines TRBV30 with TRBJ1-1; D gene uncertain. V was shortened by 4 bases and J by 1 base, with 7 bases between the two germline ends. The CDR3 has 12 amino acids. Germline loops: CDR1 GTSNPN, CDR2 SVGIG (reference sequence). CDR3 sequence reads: CAWTRGNTEAFF. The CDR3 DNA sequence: TGTGCCTGGACCCGGGGGAACACTGAAGCTTTCTTT.

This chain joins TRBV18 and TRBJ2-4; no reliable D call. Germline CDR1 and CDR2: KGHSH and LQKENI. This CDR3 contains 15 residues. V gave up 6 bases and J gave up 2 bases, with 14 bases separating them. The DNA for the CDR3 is TGTGCCAGCTCCCTGGACGGTGTAACCAAAAACATTCAGTACTTC. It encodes CASSLDGVTKNIQYF.

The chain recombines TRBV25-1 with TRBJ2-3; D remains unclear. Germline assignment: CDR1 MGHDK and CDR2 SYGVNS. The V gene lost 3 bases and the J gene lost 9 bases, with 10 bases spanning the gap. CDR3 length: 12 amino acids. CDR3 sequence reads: CASSDAFRTQYF. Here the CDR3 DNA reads TGTGCCAGCAGTGACGCGTTCCGAACGCAGTATTTT.

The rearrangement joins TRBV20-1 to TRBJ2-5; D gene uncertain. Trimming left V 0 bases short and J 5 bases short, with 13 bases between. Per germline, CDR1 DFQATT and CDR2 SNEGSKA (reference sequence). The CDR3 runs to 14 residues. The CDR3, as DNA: TGCAGTGCTAGAGATCAAGGTGGTGTCGAGACCCAGTACTTC. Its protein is CSARDQGGVETQYF.

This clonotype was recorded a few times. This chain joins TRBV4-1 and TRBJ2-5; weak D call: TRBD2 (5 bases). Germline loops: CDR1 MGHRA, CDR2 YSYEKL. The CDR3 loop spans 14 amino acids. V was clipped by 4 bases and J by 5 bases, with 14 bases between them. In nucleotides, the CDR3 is TGCGCCAGCAGCCGGGAGATAGGTCGGGAGACCCAGTACTTC. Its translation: CASSREIGRETQYF.

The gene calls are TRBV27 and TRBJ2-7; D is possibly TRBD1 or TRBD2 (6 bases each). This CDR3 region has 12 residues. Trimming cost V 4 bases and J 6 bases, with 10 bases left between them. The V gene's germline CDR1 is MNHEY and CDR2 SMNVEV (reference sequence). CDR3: CASSSEGGEQYF. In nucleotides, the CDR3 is TGTGCCAGCAGTTCCGAGGGGGGCGAGCAGTACTTC.

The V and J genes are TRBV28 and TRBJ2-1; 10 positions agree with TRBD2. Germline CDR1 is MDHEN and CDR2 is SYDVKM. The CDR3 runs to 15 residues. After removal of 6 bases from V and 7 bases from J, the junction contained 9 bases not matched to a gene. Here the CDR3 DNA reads TGTGCCAGCAGCCCAAGCGGGGGGGCAATAAATGAGCAGTTCTTC. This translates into CASSPSGGAINEQFF.

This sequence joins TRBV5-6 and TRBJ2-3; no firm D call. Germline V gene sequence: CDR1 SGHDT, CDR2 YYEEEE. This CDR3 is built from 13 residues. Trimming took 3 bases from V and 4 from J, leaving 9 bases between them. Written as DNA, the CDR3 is TGTGCCAGCAGCTATACTCTCCCAGATACGCAGTATTTT. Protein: CASSYTLPDTQYF. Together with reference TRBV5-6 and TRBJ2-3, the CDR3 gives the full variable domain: DAGVTQSPTHLIKTRGQQVTLRCSPKSGHDTVSWYQQALGQGPQFIFQYYEEEERQRGNFPDRFSGHQFPNYSSELNVNALLLGDSALYLCASSYTLPDTQYFGPGTRLTVL.

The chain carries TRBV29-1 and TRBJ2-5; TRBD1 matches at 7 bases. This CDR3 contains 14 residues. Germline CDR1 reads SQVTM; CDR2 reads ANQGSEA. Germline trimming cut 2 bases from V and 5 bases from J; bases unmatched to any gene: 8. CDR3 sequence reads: CSVETFGTVETQYF. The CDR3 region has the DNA TGCAGCGTTGAAACATTCGGGACAGTGGAGACCCAGTACTTC.

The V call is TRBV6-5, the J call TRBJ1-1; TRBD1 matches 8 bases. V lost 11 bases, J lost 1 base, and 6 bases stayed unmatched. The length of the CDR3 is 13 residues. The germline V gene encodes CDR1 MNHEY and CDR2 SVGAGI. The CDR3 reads CAGDRGWNTEAFF. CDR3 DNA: TGTGCCGGAGACAGGGGATGGAACACTGAAGCTTTCTTT.

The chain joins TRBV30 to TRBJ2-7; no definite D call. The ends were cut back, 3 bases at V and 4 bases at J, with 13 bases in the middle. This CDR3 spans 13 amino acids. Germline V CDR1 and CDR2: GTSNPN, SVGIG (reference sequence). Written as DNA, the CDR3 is TGTGCCTGGAGACTCCCCCCCGGGTACGAGCAGTACTTC. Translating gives CAWRLPPGYEQYF.

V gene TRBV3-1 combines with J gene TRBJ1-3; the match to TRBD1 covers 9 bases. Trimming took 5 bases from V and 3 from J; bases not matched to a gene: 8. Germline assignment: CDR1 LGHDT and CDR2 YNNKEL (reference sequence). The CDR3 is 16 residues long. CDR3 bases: TGTGCCAGCAGCTATAACAGGGGGCGATTTGGAAACACCATATATTTT. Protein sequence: CASSYNRGRFGNTIYF.

CDR3 residues: CASSQVDGSPLHF. The CDR3 bases are TGTGCCAGCAGCCAAGTGGATGGGTCACCCCTCCACTTT. The chain has TRBV3-1 and TRBJ1-6; D gene ambiguous. The CDR3 runs to 13 residues. The V and J ends lost 1 base and 10 bases respectively, with 8 bases between them. Germline V gives CDR1 LGHDT, CDR2 YNNKEL (reference sequence).

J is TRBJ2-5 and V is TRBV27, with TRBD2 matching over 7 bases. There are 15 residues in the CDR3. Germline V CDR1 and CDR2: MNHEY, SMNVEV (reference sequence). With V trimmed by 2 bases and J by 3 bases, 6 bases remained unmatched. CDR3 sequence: CASSLSGLVKETQYF. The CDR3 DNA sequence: TGTGCCAGCAGTTTAAGTGGACTAGTGAAAGAGACCCAGTACTTC.

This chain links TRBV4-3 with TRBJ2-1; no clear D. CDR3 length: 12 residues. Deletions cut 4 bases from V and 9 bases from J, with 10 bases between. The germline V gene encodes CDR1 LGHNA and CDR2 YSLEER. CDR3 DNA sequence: TGCGCCAGCAGCCCCCTCCGAGGTGAGCAGTTCTTC. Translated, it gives CASSPLRGEQFF.

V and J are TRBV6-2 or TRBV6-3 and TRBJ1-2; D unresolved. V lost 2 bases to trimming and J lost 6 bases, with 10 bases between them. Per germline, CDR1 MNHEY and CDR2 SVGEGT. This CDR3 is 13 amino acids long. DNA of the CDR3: TGTGCCAGCAGTTACGAAGGGAGGAATGGCTACACCTTC. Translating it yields CASSYEGRNGYTF.